The source of this TCR beta chain is a study of cytomegalovirus exposure and HLA in healthy donors. Background on the study: A preliminary data release comprised about 85 million unique TCRs obtained from HLA-typed donors. Clustering assigned roughly 81% of the 350 to 450 genotyped donors to the Caucasian-associated ancestry cluster. Overall study findings and caveats: Accounts indicate the classifier identified cytomegalovirus status with strong specificity and sensitivity. Later, an analysis showed that TCR beta chains associated with HLA were more clonally expanded than others that were equally common.

Germline-derived CDR1 and CDR2 are SQVTM and ANQGSEA. The CDR3 loop spans 14 amino acids. J gave up 4 bases and V 5 bases, and 9 bases lay outside the gene matches. This PCR relied on a set of 60 Vbeta primers and 13 Jbeta primers. Profiling relied on immunoSEQ multiplex PCR, and the TCRdb table lists in-frame clones only, not all of them. The repertoire holds some 160,000 clones, with 70% to 90% as singletons. With regard to this clone: What it binds is not known.

This sequence was found in a man aged 30 to 39 in good health and CMV-seropositive. The chain employs TRBV29-1 and TRBJ1-2; TRBD1 aligns across 8 bases. Sequenced sample: PBMCs. CDR3 nucleotides: TGCAGCGTTCCAGACTCGGGACAGGCCTATGGCTACACCTTC. As protein: CSVPDSGQAYGYTF.